This T cell receptor beta chain is from a study of blood T cell repertoires in COVID-19. Libraries were prepared by immunoSEQ multiplex PCR; TCRdb keeps only in-frame clonotypes and omits some of them. The table shows around 300,000 clones, with about 90% occurring only once. The ends lost 4 bases at V and 1 base at J; junction bases unmatched: 3. CDR1 LGHDT and CDR2 YNNKEL come from the germline V gene (reference sequence). This CDR3 is 15 amino acids long. As for this clone: The sample has other DNA sequences that encode this CDR3 too.

This TCR came from a man in his thirties or forties who had recovered from COVID-19. This chain connects TRBV3-1 (or the pseudogene TRBV3-2) to TRBJ2-1, with 8 positions matching TRBD1. The sequenced sample consisted of PBMCs or T cells enriched from blood (not recorded which). CDR3: CASSPQGASYNEQFF. The CDR3 nucleotides read TGTGCCAGCAGCCCCCAGGGGGCTTCCTACAATGAGCAGTTCTTC.